The sequence of this T cell receptor beta chain was determined in a study of T-cell reconstitution after alpha-beta-depleted transplantation in children (dated by TCRdb to between 2015 and 2016). Regarding the research as a whole: The study quantitatively tracked T-cell immune reconstitution after TCRalphabeta/CD19-depleted allogeneic hematopoietic cell transplantation in children using TCR repertoire profiling.

CDR1 and CDR2 are drawn from the germline V gene (reference sequence): MNHEY, SMNVEV. V loses 6 bases of germline sequence and J loses 3 bases, and the interval between the two ends is 14 bases. Including cysteine and phenylalanine, the CDR3 has 15 amino acids. Only the CDR3 region is kept as DNA, spanning 45 bases read in frame from base 1. This clonotype was seen ten or more times. It has no known antigen specificity. No qualities accompany the bases; no much larger clone lies one base away. Receptors were amplified or captured by PCR. This sample was sequenced with an Illumina HiSeq 2500. TCR libraries were prepared with molecular barcoding, using unique molecular identifiers to normalize TCRbeta repertoire quantification. Through fastp at Q25 and MiXCR, TCRdb rebuilt clones from the public reads, retaining in-frame beta chains. Under each unique CDR3 protein, matching rows form one entry showing the most common genes and DNA. This sample gives 200,000 to 250,000 distinct CDR3 sequences in total; around 9.6% of them show up just once. Approximately 6.6% of the sample comes from the top ten.

The sequence was collected from a human donor who donated a stem cell graft to a child with acute lymphoblastic leukemia. Recombination connected TRBV27 to TRBJ2-2, with TRBD2 tentatively as D gene (6 bases match). The source material was PBMCs from the stem cell graft donor, sampled from the stem cell graft. The CDR3 in this case is CASSSWGLYTGELFF. The nucleotide sequence is TGTGCCAGCAGCTCTTGGGGACTGTACACCGGGGAGCTGTTTTTT.